The source of this T cell receptor beta chain is a study of control samples from healthy donors and cancer patients. Measured with immunoSEQ multiplex PCR; TCRdb has only the in-frame clones, and not every one. The sample comprises 150,000 to 200,000 clones, 70% to 90% of which are singletons, and 12% rests with the top ten. A single count supports this clone. The ends lost 0 bases at V and 7 bases at J; junction bases unmatched: 11. The CDR3 is made up of 16 amino acids. Germline values: CDR1 SGHNT, CDR2 YYREEE (reference sequence). The sample comprised blood. The clonotype originates from a man aged 25 to 40 in good health. The chain has TRBV5-4 and TRBJ1-2, with 8 bases matching TRBD1. This CDR3 reads CASSLALLQGVSGYTF. In DNA, the CDR3 is TGTGCCAGCAGCTTGGCCTTACTACAGGGGGTGTCTGGCTACACCTTC.